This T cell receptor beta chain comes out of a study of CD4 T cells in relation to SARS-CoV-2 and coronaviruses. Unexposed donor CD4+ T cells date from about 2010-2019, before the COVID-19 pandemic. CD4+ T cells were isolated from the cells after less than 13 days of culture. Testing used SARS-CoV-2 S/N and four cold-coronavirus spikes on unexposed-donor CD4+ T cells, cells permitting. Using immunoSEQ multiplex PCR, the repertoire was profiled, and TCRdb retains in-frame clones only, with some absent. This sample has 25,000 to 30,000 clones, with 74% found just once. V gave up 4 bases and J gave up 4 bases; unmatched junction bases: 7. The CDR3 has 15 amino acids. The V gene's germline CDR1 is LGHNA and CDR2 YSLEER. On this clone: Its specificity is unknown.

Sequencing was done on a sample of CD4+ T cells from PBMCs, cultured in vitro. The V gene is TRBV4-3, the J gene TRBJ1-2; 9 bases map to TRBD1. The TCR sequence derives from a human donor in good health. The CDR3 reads CASSPGTGWVYGYTF. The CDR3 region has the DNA TGCGCCAGCAGCCCCGGGACAGGGTGGGTCTATGGCTACACCTTC.